The sequence of this TCR beta chain was determined in a study of blood T cell repertoires in COVID-19. Turning to the study itself: The United States, Italy and Spain were the sources of the acute and convalescent COVID-19 samples. Sources were T cells, B-cell-depleted T cells, or PBMCs; the material itself was cDNA or gDNA.

Clones were sequenced by immunoSEQ multiplex PCR, and TCRdb holds only the in-frame ones, with some missing. The profile shows 250,000 to 350,000 clones, 90% of them singletons. Per the germline V gene, CDR1 is MNHEY and CDR2 is SVGAGI. CDR3 length: 13 amino acids. V was cut by 6 bases and J by 8 bases, with 14 bases left in between. The source material was PBMCs or T cells enriched from blood (not recorded which). The chain uses TRBV6-5 and TRBJ2-4, with unresolved D. The sequence was obtained from a woman aged 18-29 years with acute COVID-19. Here the CDR3 DNA reads TGTGCCAGCAGCCCGAATGGTCCGGACATTCAGTACTTC. As protein: CASSPNGPDIQYF.